The 9 T cell receptor beta chains below all came from one sample that was sequenced in a study of blood T cell repertoires in COVID-19. The data were produced by immunoSEQ multiplex PCR, yet TCRdb's version contains in-frame clones alone and is incomplete. The sample has about 330,000 clones, more than 85% seen once. Sample: PBMCs or T cells enriched from blood (not recorded which). Receptor source: a woman aged 25-40 years who had recovered from COVID-19.

The chain is built from TRBV3-1 (or the pseudogene TRBV3-2) and TRBJ2-1; D call uncertain. This CDR3 has 13 amino acids. Germline V gene lookup returns CDR1 LGHDT and CDR2 YNNKEL (reference sequence). Deletions cut 0 bases from V and 6 bases from J, with 6 bases between. The CDR3 DNA follows: TGTGCCAGCAGCCAAGAGGAGCCCAATGAGCAGTTCTTC. As protein: CASSQEEPNEQFF.

The rearrangement uses TRBV30 and TRBJ2-7; D gene ambiguous. Trimming took 4 bases from V and 4 from J, leaving 20 bases between them. The CDR3 has 15 amino acids. Germline lookup yields CDR1 GTSNPN and CDR2 SVGIG (reference sequence). In DNA form, the CDR3 reads TGTGCCTGGAAACTTAGCTCCAACTCTTATTACGAGCAGTACTTC. This sequence encodes CAWKLSSNSYYEQYF.

V usage is TRBV7-9 and J usage is TRBJ1-1; 9 bases match TRBD1. Germline trimming cut 3 bases from V and 0 bases from J; bases unmatched to any gene: 2. This CDR3 region has 15 residues. Germline-derived CDR1 and CDR2 are SEHNR and FQNEAQ (reference sequence). CDR3 protein: CASSFRQGVNTEAFF. The CDR3 DNA reads as TGTGCCAGCAGCTTCCGACAGGGGGTGAACACTGAAGCTTTCTTT.

The chain joins TRBV27 to TRBJ2-7; D is possibly TRBD2 (6 bases). Germline CDR1 and CDR2: MNHEY and SMNVEV (reference sequence). The CDR3 extends over 14 amino acids. Trimming cost V 3 bases and J 2 bases, with 11 bases left between them. The CDR3, as DNA: TGTGCCAGCAGTTTGAGGAGGGGCCCCTACGAGCAGTACTTC. Its translation: CASSLRRGPYEQYF.

J is TRBJ2-2 and V is TRBV19; tentative D call: TRBD2 (6 bases). This CDR3 has 14 amino acids. Germline V CDR1 and CDR2: LNHDA, SQIVND (reference sequence). Trimming pared 3 bases from V and 2 bases from J, leaving 7 bases between. The CDR3 sequence is CASSMRENTGELFF. The CDR3 DNA sequence: TGTGCCAGTAGTATGCGGGAAAACACCGGGGAGCTGTTTTTT.

This chain uses TRBV19 with TRBJ2-1; D remains unclear. The V gene's germline CDR1 is LNHDA and CDR2 SQIVND (reference sequence). Between the trimmed V and J ends, which lost 8 bases and 10 bases, there was a span of 12 bases. The CDR3 loop spans 11 amino acids. In DNA, the CDR3 is TGTGCCAGTTCGGTCTCCCGGGAGCAGTTCTTC. The encoded protein is CASSVSREQFF.

The chain couples TRBV7-2 to TRBJ2-7; 11 nucleotides line up with TRBD2. This CDR3 spans 15 amino acids. In germline, CDR1 is SGHTA, CDR2 FQGNSA. Losses at the gene ends were 2 bases for V and 2 bases for J; bases not matched to a gene: 2. CDR3 loop: CASSLMGLAAYEQYF. The CDR3, as DNA: TGTGCCAGCAGCTTAATGGGACTAGCGGCCTACGAGCAGTACTTC.

The genes are TRBV29-1 and TRBJ2-7; perhaps TRBD2 as D (6 bases). Germline V gives CDR1 SQVTM, CDR2 ANQGSEA. The V and J ends lost 0 bases and 4 bases respectively, with 10 bases between them. This CDR3 is 13 amino acids long. The CDR3 sequence: CSVEDPGRYEQYF. CDR3 sequence (DNA): TGCAGCGTTGAAGATCCGGGGAGGTACGAGCAGTACTTC.

This clone was found once. This sequence joins TRBV7-2 and TRBJ2-7; D possibly corresponds to TRBD1 (5 bases). The germline V gene has CDR1 SGHTA and CDR2 FQGNSA. The V and J ends lost 5 bases and 2 bases respectively, with 16 bases between them. The CDR3 has 15 residues. Here the CDR3 reads CASSVSPTGPYEQYF. Written as DNA, the CDR3 is TGTGCCAGCAGCGTGTCACCCACAGGTCCCTACGAGCAGTACTTC.